A selection of T cell receptor beta chains follows, all from one sample in a study of identical twins. TCRdb itself ran the 5' RACE reads through MiXCR, one entry per CDR3 protein. The repertoire has about 530,000 distinct CDR3 sequences, more than 20% of them found once; the top ten carry about 0.48%. The sample also formed part of further work on yellow fever vaccine responses in identical twins.

The sequenced sample was CD4+ T cells sorted from blood. The receptors here all came from a woman aged 18-30 years in good health. The conserved cysteine and the conserved F or W are not part of the CDR3 here. A clone size is listed for some rows: how often the clone was seen (once, few, many), or a class if it is expanded.

>TRBV7-9|once|TRBJ1-6|11
ASSPTGDSPLH
>TRBV15|NA|TRBJ2-2|17
ATSRVSGEGGPGTGELF
>TRBV18|NA|TRBJ2-3|11
ASSTSGTDTQY
>TRBV9|few|TRBJ2-7|12
ASSVSSLPVEQY
>TRBV7-2|many|TRBJ2-3|11
ASSLSRTDTQY
>TRBV9|many|TRBJ2-3|13
ASSERTGDIDTQY
>TRBV19|few|TRBJ1-1|12
ASTGQGLNTEAF
>TRBV13|NA|TRBJ2-7|15
ASSLGRPNSGSYEQY
>TRBV28|few|TRBJ1-5|14
ASSLGTGTLNQPQH
>TRBV20-1|few|TRBJ2-1|11
SAPSGSYNEQF
>TRBV3-1|few|TRBJ2-1|11
ASSPSRTGEQF
>TRBV9|few|TRBJ2-3|11
ASSVSDRDTQY
>TRBV7-7|few|TRBJ2-1|11
ASSLRPGGEQF
>TRBV7-9|NA|TRBJ2-1|12
ASSHGQSYNEQF